These T cell receptor beta chains were read from a single sample in a study of shared clonotypes between healthy human individuals. Using immunoSEQ multiplex PCR, the repertoire was profiled, and TCRdb retains in-frame clones only, with some absent. The profile shows more than 2 million clones, about 95% of them singletons. Sequences were obtained from naive CD4+ T cells sorted from blood. All receptors derive from a man aged 18 to 29 in good health. The CDR3 runs from the conserved cysteine through the conserved F or W. A D gene is named only where the DNA matches it firmly. Part of the rows lack a size; the others show once, few, many or a class for expanded clones.

TRBV6-1	TRBJ1-6	NA	TRBD1	CASKTGEGSPLHF	TGTGCCAGCAAGACAGGGGAGGGCTCACCCCTCCACTTT
TRBV6-6	TRBJ1-2	NA	NA	CASSPGTFNYGYTF	TGTGCCAGCAGTCCTGGGACATTTAACTATGGCTACACCTTC
TRBV6-1	TRBJ2-3	NA	TRBD2	CASSVLAGGKDTQYF	TGTGCCAGCAGTGTGCTAGCGGGGGGGAAGGATACGCAGTATTTT
TRBV30	TRBJ2-5	NA	TRBD2	CAWASGRRGETQYF	TGTGCCTGGGCTAGCGGGAGGCGCGGGGAGACCCAGTACTTC
TRBV19	TRBJ1-2	NA	TRBD1	CASSIDPDRSWGYTF	TGTGCCAGTAGTATAGACCCGGACAGGAGCTGGGGCTACACCTTC
TRBV10-2	TRBJ2-1	once	NA	CASTEAYNEQFF	TGCGCCAGCACGGAGGCCTACAATGAGCAGTTCTTC
TRBV9	TRBJ1-4	NA	TRBD1	CASSVTPGQAGEKLFF	TGTGCCAGCAGCGTAACACCGGGACAGGCGGGTGAAAAACTGTTTTTT
TRBV18	TRBJ2-3	NA	NA	CASSPTGTPNTDTQYF	TGTGCCAGCTCACCAACCGGGACTCCGAACACAGATACGCAGTATTTT
TRBV28	TRBJ1-6	NA	TRBD1	CASSPPGQGYNSPLHF	TGTGCCAGCAGTCCGCCTGGACAGGGCTATAATTCACCCCTCCACTTT
TRBV10-3	TRBJ1-1	once	NA	CAIRLHRNTEAFF	TGTGCCATCAGACTACATAGGAACACTGAAGCTTTCTTT
TRBV19	TRBJ2-2	once	NA	CATSLGEYTGELFF	TGTGCCACCTCATTAGGGGAGTACACCGGGGAGCTGTTTTTT
TRBV28	TRBJ2-5	NA	NA	CASSPTTGGAETQYF	TGTGCCAGCAGTCCGACCACGGGGGGCGCAGAGACCCAGTACTTC
TRBV2	TRBJ2-7	NA	NA	CASSYDLYSYEQYF	TGTGCCAGCAGTTACGACTTATATTCCTACGAGCAGTACTTC
TRBV5-1	TRBJ2-2	NA	NA	CASSLESRSGGELFF	TGCGCCAGCAGCTTGGAATCCCGGAGCGGCGGGGAGCTGTTTTTT
TRBV27	TRBJ2-6	NA	NA	CASSLSDSGANVLTF	TGTGCCAGCAGTTTATCGGACAGTGGGGCCAACGTCCTGACTTTC
TRBV5-1	TRBJ1-1	NA	NA	CASSLVRNTEAFF	TGCGCCAGCAGCTTGGTTCGGAACACTGAAGCTTTCTTT
TRBV6-5	TRBJ2-7	NA	TRBD1	CASSRGITGGYEQYF	TGTGCCAGCAGCCGGGGTATTACAGGGGGCTACGAGCAGTACTTC
TRBV7-2	TRBJ2-1	NA	TRBD1	CASSPQPGQGKFF	TGTGCCAGCAGCCCCCAACCGGGACAGGGCAAGTTCTTC
TRBV19	TRBJ2-7	NA	TRBD1	CASSTSRTGGYEQYF	TGTGCCAGTAGTACTTCTCGGACAGGGGGCTACGAGCAGTACTTC
TRBV28	TRBJ1-2	NA	NA	CASSRLYGYTF	TGTGCCAGCAGTAGGCTCTATGGCTACACCTTC
TRBV9	TRBJ1-3	NA	TRBD1	CASSVGGTGSGGNTIYF	TGTGCCAGCAGCGTAGGTGGGACAGGGTCTGGCGGAAACACCATATATTTT
TRBV11-3	TRBJ2-7	NA	NA	CASSLADSEQYF	TGTGCCAGCAGCTTAGCTGACAGCGAGCAGTACTTC
TRBV10-1	TRBJ2-3	NA	TRBD1	CASSRDSFTDTQYF	TGCGCCAGCAGTAGGGACAGTTTCACAGATACGCAGTATTTT